This T cell receptor beta chain was recorded in a study of CD8 T cells in ankylosing spondylitis. The study's findings and limits: A TCR beta motif of about 8 highly homologous variants seemed to mark ankylosing spondylitis blood. Clones linked to disease, bearing a CD8+ phenotype, were relatively rare in peripheral blood. Clones tied to disease were said to be significantly enriched in matched ankylosing spondylitis synovial fluid.

TCRdb independently ran MiXCR on the 5' RACE reads; one entry per CDR3 protein. The sample yields about 90,000 distinct CDR3 sequences, around 27% seen once. CDR1 and CDR2 (germline): MNHNS, SASEGT. CDR3 length: 16 amino acids. Between the trimmed V and J ends, which lost 5 bases and 1 base, there was a span of 15 bases. This clonotype was seen only a few times. Its antigen is unknown. Sequences were obtained from blood, either unsorted or a sorted T cell fraction (not recorded which). The source of this sequence is a male donor with ankylosing spondylitis or in good health (not recorded which). The gene calls are TRBV6-1 and TRBJ2-1, with D hard to call. CDR3 protein: CASSRRSGTSYNEQFF. In nucleotides, the CDR3 is TGTGCCAGCAGTCGGAGATCAGGCACATCCTACAATGAGCAGTTCTTC.